The 9 T cell receptor beta chains given below trace back to one sample, sequenced in a study of human thymus T cells. Profiled with immunoSEQ multiplex PCR; TCRdb holds only in-frame clones, not every one. Of some 80,000 clones in the sample, approximately 97% were seen once. The study used thymus tissue resected during corrective heart surgery. The sample consisted of thymus tissue. Receptors were obtained from a boy under two years old with a congenital heart defect but otherwise immunologically healthy.

A single count supports this clone. The genes are TRBV27 and TRBJ1-6, with D possibly matching TRBD1 (6 bases). The CDR3 runs to 15 residues. The V gene lost 5 bases and the J gene lost 10 bases, with 18 bases spanning the gap. CDR1 is MNHEY, CDR2 SMNVEV, per germline (reference sequence). This CDR3 reads CASSRGGQSWSPLHF. The DNA for the CDR3 is TGTGCCAGCAGTCGCGGGGGCCAAAGTTGGTCACCCCTCCACTTT.

This chain connects TRBV18 to TRBJ2-5, with D hard to call. Germline lookup yields CDR1 KGHSH and CDR2 LQKENI. The CDR3 has 16 amino acids. The V end lost 3 bases, the J end lost 2 bases, and 16 bases lay between the germline ends. The CDR3 is CASSPLWARWQETQYF. For the CDR3, the DNA is TGTGCCAGCTCACCTTTGTGGGCGAGGTGGCAAGAGACCCAGTACTTC.

This sequence joins TRBV9 and TRBJ2-5, with 14 bases fitting TRBD2. Germline loops: CDR1 SGDLS, CDR2 YYNGEE. V lost 3 bases, J lost 4 bases, and 11 bases stayed unmatched. The CDR3 length is 18 residues. In DNA form, the CDR3 reads TGTGCCAGCAGCGCGCAAGAAGGACTAGCGGGGGGCACAGAGACCCAGTACTTC. Protein sequence: CASSAQEGLAGGTETQYF.

V and J are TRBV27 and TRBJ2-1; no reliable D call. Germline values: CDR1 MNHEY, CDR2 SMNVEV (reference sequence). The CDR3 contains 16 residues. V lost 4 bases and J lost 5, with 18 bases in between. DNA of the CDR3: TGTGCCAGCAGTTCTCCGGGTCACCCCCTTAACAATGAGCAGTTCTTC. Translated, it gives CASSSPGHPLNNEQFF.

V gene TRBV9 combines with J gene TRBJ1-6; D is perhaps TRBD1 (6 bases). The germline V gene encodes CDR1 SGDLS and CDR2 YYNGEE. The CDR3 length is 16 residues. The V and J ends lost 3 bases and 0 bases respectively, with 10 bases between them. CDR3 DNA: TGTGCCAGCAGCGATGTGGACAGCTCCTATAATTCACCCCTCCACTTT. This gives the protein CASSDVDSSYNSPLHF.

J is TRBJ2-7 and V is TRBV5-8; 9 positions match TRBD1. The CDR3 contains 15 residues. J lost 4 bases, V lost 4 bases, and 9 bases had no gene match. Germline lookup yields CDR1 SGHTS and CDR2 YDEGEE. The CDR3, as DNA: TGTGCCAGCAGCCCCCCACAGGGGGCAACATACGAGCAGTACTTC. It translates to CASSPPQGATYEQYF. Full variable domain (outside the CDR3, taken from reference TRBV5-8 and TRBJ2-7): EAGVTQSPTHLIKTRGQQATLRCSPISGHTSVYWYQQALGLGLQFLLWYDEGEERNRGNFPPRFSGRQFPNYSSELNVNALELEDSALYLCASSPPQGATYEQYFGPGTRLTVT.

The CDR3 sequence: CASSKGGGNEKLFF. The CDR3 DNA reads TGTGCCAGCAGCAAAGGCGGGGGGAATGAAAAACTGTTTTTT. The chain employs TRBV21-1 and TRBJ1-4. TRBV21-1 is listed as a pseudogene. This CDR3 region has 14 residues.

The J gene is TRBJ2-1, the V gene TRBV2; the match to TRBD2 covers 8 bases. The CDR3 is 13 residues long. CDR1 is SNHLY, CDR2 FYNNEI, per germline. Trimming at V came to 10 bases and at J to 0 bases, leaving 2 bases not matched to a gene. CDR3 DNA: TGTGCCAAAAGCGGGAGCTCCTACAATGAGCAGTTCTTC. Protein: CAKSGSSYNEQFF.

The V call is TRBV5-8, the J call TRBJ2-1; 7 nucleotides line up with TRBD1. Germline loops: CDR1 SGHTS, CDR2 YDEGEE. V was pared by 4 bases and J by 5 bases, with 15 bases of the junction left unmatched. The CDR3 loop spans 17 amino acids. This CDR3 is CASSPPGGQGVHNEQFF. CDR3 coding DNA: TGTGCCAGCAGCCCCCCGGGCGGGCAGGGGGTCCACAATGAGCAGTTCTTC.